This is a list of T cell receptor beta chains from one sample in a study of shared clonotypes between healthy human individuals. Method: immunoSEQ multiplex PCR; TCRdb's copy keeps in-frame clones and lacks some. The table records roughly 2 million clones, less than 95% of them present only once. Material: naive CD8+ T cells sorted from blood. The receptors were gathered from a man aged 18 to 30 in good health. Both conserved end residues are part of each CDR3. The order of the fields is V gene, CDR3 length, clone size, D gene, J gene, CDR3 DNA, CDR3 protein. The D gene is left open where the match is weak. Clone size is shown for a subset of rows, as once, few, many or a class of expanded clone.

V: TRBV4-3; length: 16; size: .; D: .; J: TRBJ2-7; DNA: TGCGCCAGCAGCCAGTCCGAGCCGGGACTCCAGTACGAGCAGTACTTC; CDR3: CASSQSEPGLQYEQYF
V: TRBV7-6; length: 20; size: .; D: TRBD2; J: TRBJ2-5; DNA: TGTGCCAGCAGCTTAGCCCAGTCGACTAGCGGGAGGATCCCCCAAGAGACCCAGTACTTC; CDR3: CASSLAQSTSGRIPQETQYF
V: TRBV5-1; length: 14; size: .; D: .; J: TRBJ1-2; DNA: TGCGCCAGCAGCTTGAAAGCAGGGTCCTATGGCTACACCTTC; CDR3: CASSLKAGSYGYTF
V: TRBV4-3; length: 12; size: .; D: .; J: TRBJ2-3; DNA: TGCGCCAGCAGCCAAGGGGGTGATACGCAGTATTTT; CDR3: CASSQGGDTQYF
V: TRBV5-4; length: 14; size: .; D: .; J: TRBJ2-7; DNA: TGTGCCAGCAGCTTCAAGGGGGAGGCTTACGAGCAGTACTTC; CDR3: CASSFKGEAYEQYF
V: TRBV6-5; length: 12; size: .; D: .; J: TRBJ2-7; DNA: TGTGCCAGCAGTGAGACAGGCTACGAGCAGTACTTC; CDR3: CASSETGYEQYF
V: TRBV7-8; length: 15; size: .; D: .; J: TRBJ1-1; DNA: TGTGCCAGCAGCCTTGGGTTTGGGGACGTCACTGAAGCTTTCTTT; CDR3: CASSLGFGDVTEAFF
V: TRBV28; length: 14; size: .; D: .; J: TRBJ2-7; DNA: TGTGCCAGCAGTTTAGTAGGTCTAGACTACGAGCAGTACTTC; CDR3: CASSLVGLDYEQYF
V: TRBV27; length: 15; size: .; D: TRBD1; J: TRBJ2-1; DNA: TGTGCCAGCAGTTTAGCCGGGACAGGGTATGATGAGCAGTTCTTC; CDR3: CASSLAGTGYDEQFF
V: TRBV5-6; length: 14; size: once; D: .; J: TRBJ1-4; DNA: TGTGCCAGCAGCTTGGAGGCGGGTAATGAAAAACTGTTTTTT; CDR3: CASSLEAGNEKLFF
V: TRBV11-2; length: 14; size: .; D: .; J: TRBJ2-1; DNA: TGTGCCAGCAGCCGCTCGTCGCACGACAATGAGCAGTTCTTC; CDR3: CASSRSSHDNEQFF
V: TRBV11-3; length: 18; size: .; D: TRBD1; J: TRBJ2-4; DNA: TGTGCCAGCAGCCCCCAGGGACAGGGGCAGGGGGCCAAAAACATTCAGTACTTC; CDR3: CASSPQGQGQGAKNIQYF
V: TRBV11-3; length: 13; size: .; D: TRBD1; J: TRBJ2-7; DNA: TGTGCCAGCAGCGTTAACAGGGGTGGCGAGCAGTACTTC; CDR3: CASSVNRGGEQYF
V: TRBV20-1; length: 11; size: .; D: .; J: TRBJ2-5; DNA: TGCAGTGCGCGGTTCCAAGAGACCCAGTACTTC; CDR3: CSARFQETQYF
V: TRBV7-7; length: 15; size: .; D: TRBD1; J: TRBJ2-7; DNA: TGTGCTAGCAGCCCAGGGACAGGTGGGACCTACGAGCAGTACTTC; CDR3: CASSPGTGGTYEQYF
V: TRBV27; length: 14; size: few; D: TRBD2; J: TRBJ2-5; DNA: TGTGCCAGCAGTCTCTCGACTAGCGAAGAGACCCAGTACTTC; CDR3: CASSLSTSEETQYF
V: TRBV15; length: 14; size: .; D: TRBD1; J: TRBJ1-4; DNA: TGTGCCACCACCACCGGGACAGGGGATGAAAAACTGTTTTTT; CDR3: CATTTGTGDEKLFF
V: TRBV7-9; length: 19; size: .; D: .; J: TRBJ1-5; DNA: TGTGCCAGCAGCTCGCAACCGGGTGGAGCAGGGCGGGACCATCAGCCCCAGCATTTT; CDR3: CASSSQPGGAGRDHQPQHF
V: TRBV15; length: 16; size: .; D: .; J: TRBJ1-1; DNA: TGTGCCACCAGCAGACCGAGAGGGTATGAGAACACTGAAGCTTTCTTT; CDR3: CATSRPRGYENTEAFF
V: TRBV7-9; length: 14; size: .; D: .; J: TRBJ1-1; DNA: TGTGCCAGCAGCCTATCATTCCTGAACACTGAAGCTTTCTTT; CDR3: CASSLSFLNTEAFF